This T cell receptor beta chain emerged from a study of blood T cell repertoires in COVID-19. Study-wide context: Specimens from acute and convalescent COVID-19 originated in the United States, Italy and Spain. T cells, B-cell-depleted T cells, or PBMCs supplied cDNA or gDNA.

As processed by the authors: Reference gene primer amplification in the assay estimated nucleated cell counts. The data were produced by immunoSEQ multiplex PCR, yet TCRdb's version contains in-frame clones alone and is incomplete. The V and J calls and the clone size are those of that table, but D and trimming were determined from the DNA. The table lists 20,000 to 25,000 clones, 81% of them singletons, with around 7% in the top ten. The sample consisted of peripheral blood. The receptor was derived from a man aged 65-85 years with acute or convalescent COVID-19.

The CDR3 is CASSFGLAGNNEQFF. The DNA for the CDR3 is TGTGCCAGCAGCTTTGGACTAGCGGGAAACAATGAGCAGTTCTTC. The genes are TRBV11-2 and TRBJ2-1; 12 nucleotides align to TRBD2. The V segment lost 3 bases and the J segment 5 bases; nucleotides outside the gene matches: 2. Germline V lookup: CDR1 SGHAT, CDR2 FQNNGV. The length of the CDR3 is 15 residues.